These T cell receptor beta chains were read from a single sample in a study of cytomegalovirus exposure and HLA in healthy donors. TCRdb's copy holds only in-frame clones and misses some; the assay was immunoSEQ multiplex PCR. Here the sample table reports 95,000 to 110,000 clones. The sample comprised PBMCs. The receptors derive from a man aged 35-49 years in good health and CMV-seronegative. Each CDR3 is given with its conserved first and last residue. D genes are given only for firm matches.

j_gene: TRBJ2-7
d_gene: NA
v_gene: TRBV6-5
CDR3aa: CASSYSVHGEQYF
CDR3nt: TGTGCCAGCAGTTATAGCGTCCACGGTGAGCAGTACTTC

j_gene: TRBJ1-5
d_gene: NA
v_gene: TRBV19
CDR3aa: CASSGHRSNQPQHF
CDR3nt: TGTGCCAGTAGCGGACACCGTAGCAATCAGCCCCAGCATTTT

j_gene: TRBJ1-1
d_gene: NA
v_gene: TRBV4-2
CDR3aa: CASSQVGGGNTEAFF
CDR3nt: TGTGCCAGCAGCCAAGTTGGGGGCGGGAACACTGAAGCTTTCTTT

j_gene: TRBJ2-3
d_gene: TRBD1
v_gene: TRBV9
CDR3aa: CASSGGQGTDTQYF
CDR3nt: TGTGCCAGCAGCGGTGGACAGGGCACAGATACGCAGTATTTT

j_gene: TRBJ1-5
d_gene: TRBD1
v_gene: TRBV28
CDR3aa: CASSSGQQNQPQHF
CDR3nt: TGTGCCAGCAGTTCGGGACAGCAAAATCAGCCCCAGCATTTT

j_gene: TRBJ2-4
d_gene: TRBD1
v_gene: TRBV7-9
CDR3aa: CASSRYGGQGERWNIQYF
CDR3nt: TGTGCCAGCAGCCGTTACGGGGGACAGGGGGAACGGTGGAACATTCAGTACTTC

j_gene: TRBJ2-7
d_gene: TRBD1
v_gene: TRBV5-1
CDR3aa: CASSLGDRTSYEQYF
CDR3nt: TGCGCCAGCAGCTTGGGGGACAGGACTTCCTACGAGCAGTACTTC

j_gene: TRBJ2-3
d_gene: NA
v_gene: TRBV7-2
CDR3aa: CASSLWGAGGGTDTQYF
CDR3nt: TGTGCCAGCAGCTTATGGGGTGCGGGTGGGGGCACAGATACGCAGTATTTT

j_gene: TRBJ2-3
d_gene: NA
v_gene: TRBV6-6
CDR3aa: CASSYLRGVTDTQYF
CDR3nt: TGTGCCAGCAGTTACTTGAGAGGAGTAACAGATACGCAGTATTTT

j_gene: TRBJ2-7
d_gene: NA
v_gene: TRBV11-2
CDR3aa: CASSFQGGREQYF
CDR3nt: TGTGCCAGCAGCTTTCAGGGAGGCCGCGAGCAGTACTTC

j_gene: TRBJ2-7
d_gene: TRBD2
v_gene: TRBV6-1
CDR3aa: CASSERGAGGAYEQYF
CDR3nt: TGTGCCAGCAGTGAAAGGGGTGCGGGGGGGGCCTACGAGCAGTACTTC

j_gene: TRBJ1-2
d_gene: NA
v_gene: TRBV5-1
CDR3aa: CASSLGGGGTNYGYTF
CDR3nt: TGCGCCAGCAGCCTTGGGGGGGGCGGGACTAACTATGGCTACACCTTC

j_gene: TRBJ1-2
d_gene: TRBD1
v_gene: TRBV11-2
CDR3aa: CASSPPGQETYGYTF
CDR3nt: TGTGCCAGCAGCCCTCCGGGACAGGAAACTTATGGCTACACCTTC

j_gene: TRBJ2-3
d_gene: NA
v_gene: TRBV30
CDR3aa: CAWNFGGSTDTQYF
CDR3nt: TGTGCCTGGAATTTTGGGGGCTCGACAGATACGCAGTATTTT

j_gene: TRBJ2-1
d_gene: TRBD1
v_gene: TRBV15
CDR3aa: CATSRDQQGAYNEQFF
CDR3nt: TGTGCCACCAGCAGAGATCAACAGGGGGCTTACAATGAGCAGTTCTTC

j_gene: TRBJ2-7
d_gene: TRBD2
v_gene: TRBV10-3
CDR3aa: CAIRGTSVDEQYF
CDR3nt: TGTGCCATCAGGGGGACTAGCGTAGACGAGCAGTACTTC

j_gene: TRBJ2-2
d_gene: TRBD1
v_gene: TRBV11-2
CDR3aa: CASSPRQGTGELFF
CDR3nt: TGTGCCAGCAGCCCGAGACAGGGCACCGGGGAGCTGTTTTTT

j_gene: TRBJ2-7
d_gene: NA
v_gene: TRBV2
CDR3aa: CASNPNSGEQYF
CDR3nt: TGTGCCAGCAACCCAAACAGCGGCGAGCAGTACTTC

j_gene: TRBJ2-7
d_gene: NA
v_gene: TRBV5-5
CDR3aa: CASSPLSSVYEQYF
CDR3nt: TGTGCCAGCAGCCCCCTTTCCTCGGTCTACGAGCAGTACTTC

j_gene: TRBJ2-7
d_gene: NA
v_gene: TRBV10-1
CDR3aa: CASSEQRAYEQYF
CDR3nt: TGCGCCAGCAGTGAGCAACGAGCCTACGAGCAGTACTTC

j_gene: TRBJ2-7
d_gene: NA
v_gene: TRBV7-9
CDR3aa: CASSPPGKTNYEQYF
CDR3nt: TGTGCCAGCAGCCCCCCGGGTAAAACTAACTACGAGCAGTACTTC